The 10 T cell receptor beta chains below were found in one sample sequenced in a study of tumor-infiltrating lymphocytes in localized non-small cell lung cancer. Clones were read by immunoSEQ multiplex PCR, and TCRdb kept only the in-frame ones, dropping some. The sample shows fewer than 8,500 clones, about 70% of them seen only once. Source material: uninvolved lung tissue not adjacent to the tumor. All receptors come from a human donor with non-small cell lung cancer.

The gene calls are TRBV25-1 and TRBJ1-1; no clear D. Germline V gene lookup returns CDR1 MGHDK and CDR2 SYGVNS. V was cut by 4 bases and J by 1 base, with 10 bases left in between. The CDR3 has 14 amino acids. The CDR3 loop is CASSASTRNTEAFF. DNA of the CDR3: TGTGCCAGCAGTGCCTCGACCAGGAACACTGAAGCTTTCTTT. Based on the CDR3 plus reference TRBV25-1 and TRBJ1-1, the full variable domain is EADIYQTPRYLVIGTGKKITLECSQTMGHDKMYWYQQDPGMELHLIHYSYGVNSTEKGDLSSESTVSRIRTEHFPLTLESARPSHTSQYLCASSASTRNTEAFFGQGTRLTVV.

This clone is judged medium-sized. The DNA of the CDR3 is TGTGCCAGCCTTAAAGGGGGTACGCAGTATTTT. It specifies CASLKGGTQYF. V and J are TRBV27 and TRBJ2-3; a possible D gene is TRBD1 (6 bases). V was pared by 8 bases and J by 8 bases, with 11 bases between. CDR1 is MNHEY and CDR2 is SMNVEV in the germline V gene (reference sequence). The CDR3 is 11 residues long.

The chain is built from TRBV5-6 and TRBJ2-7; maybe TRBD1 (5 bases). The CDR3 totals 15 residues. The V gene lost 0 bases and the J gene lost 5 bases, with 15 bases spanning the gap. Per germline, CDR1 SGHDT and CDR2 YYEEEE. The CDR3 sequence is CASSLELRQGDEQYF. In nucleotides, the CDR3 is TGTGCCAGCAGCTTGGAATTAAGGCAAGGGGACGAGCAGTACTTC.

This clone was observed a handful of times. The rearrangement links TRBV6-1 to TRBJ2-2; the match to TRBD1 covers 7 bases. The CDR3 runs 15 residues. Germline lookup yields CDR1 MNHNS and CDR2 SASEGT. Trimming at V came to 5 bases and at J to 1 base, leaving 4 bases not matched to a gene. The CDR3 nucleotides are TGTGCCAGCAGTCCGAGACAGGGGAACACCGGGGAGCTGTTTTTT. Amino acids: CASSPRQGNTGELFF.

In its sample, this clone was seen a few times. The chain has TRBV12-5 and TRBJ2-1; 8 bases match TRBD1. Germline CDR1 LGHNT, CDR2 FRNRAP. The CDR3 is 15 residues long. V shed 4 bases, J shed 0 bases, and the junction held 2 bases outside the gene matches. The CDR3 bases are TGTGCTAGTGGTTATGGACAGGGCTCCTACAATGAGCAGTTCTTC. The encoded protein is CASGYGQGSYNEQFF.

The chain has TRBV6-1 and TRBJ2-5, with TRBD2 identical over 7 bases. CDR3 length: 15 amino acids. Germline V gene sequence: CDR1 MNHNS, CDR2 SASEGT. V gave up 2 bases and J gave up 1 base; unmatched junction bases: 4. The CDR3 loop is CASSENGGGQETQYF. CDR3 bases: TGTGCCAGCAGTGAAAATGGCGGGGGCCAAGAGACCCAGTACTTC.

This clone turned up a few times. V usage is TRBV6-5 and J usage is TRBJ1-4; no clear D gene. The CDR3 is made up of 15 amino acids. CDR1 is MNHEY, CDR2 SVGAGI, per germline. Trimming left V 0 bases short and J 8 bases short, with 13 bases between. Written as DNA, the CDR3 is TGTGCCAGCAGTTACTCGACCGGGAGAGGCGAAAAACTGTTTTTT. It codes for CASSYSTGRGEKLFF.

This clone is deemed large. This chain uses TRBV27 with TRBJ2-7, with TRBD2 matching over 7 bases. Per germline, CDR1 MNHEY and CDR2 SMNVEV (reference sequence). This CDR3 spans 15 amino acids. V lost 3 bases and J lost 0; bases outside the gene matches: 5. CDR3 in amino acids: CASSLAGVSSYEQYF. The CDR3 region has the DNA TGTGCCAGCAGTTTGGCGGGAGTTTCCTCCTACGAGCAGTACTTC.

The V call is TRBV4-1, the J call TRBJ2-6; unclear D gene. V lost 1 base, J lost 4 bases, and 5 bases lay in between. The CDR3 is made up of 14 amino acids. Germline CDR1 is MGHRA and CDR2 is YSYEKL. The DNA for the CDR3 is TGCGCCAGCAGCCAAGCGGCCGGGGCCAACGTCCTGACTTTC. Its protein product is CASSQAAGANVLTF.

There are a few counts of this clone. The chain employs TRBV10-1 and TRBJ2-5, with TRBD1 matching over 9 bases. V shed 6 bases, J shed 8 bases, and the junction held 4 bases outside the gene matches. Germline V gene sequence: CDR1 WNHNN, CDR2 SYGVQD (reference sequence). The CDR3 is 12 residues long. This CDR3 reads CASSGTGSTQYF. The CDR3 DNA is TGCGCCAGCAGCGGGACAGGGTCTACCCAGTACTTC.